The source of this T cell receptor beta chain is a study of blood T cells in healthy people across ages. Donors were healthy Caucasian individuals from Russia aged about 6 to 100. The V gene's germline CDR1 is SNHLY and CDR2 FYNNEI. Between the trimmed V and J ends, which lost 7 bases and 2 bases, there was a span of 12 bases. This CDR3 has 15 residues. Combining a sample-barcoded 5' primer with a J-beta primer mix, a second PCR ran for about 7 to 11 cycles. MiXCR, applied by TCRdb to the 5' RACE reads, yields one record per CDR3 protein. The sample carries 1.2 million to 1.5 million distinct CDR3 sequences, roughly 45% recorded once.

Sample: blood. This TCR derives from a young woman in good health. The gene calls are TRBV2 and TRBJ2-6; D is uncertain. DNA of the CDR3: TGTGCCAGCACCTCGGGCTCAGCTGGGGCCAACGTCCTGACTTTC. Translation gives CASTSGSAGANVLTF.